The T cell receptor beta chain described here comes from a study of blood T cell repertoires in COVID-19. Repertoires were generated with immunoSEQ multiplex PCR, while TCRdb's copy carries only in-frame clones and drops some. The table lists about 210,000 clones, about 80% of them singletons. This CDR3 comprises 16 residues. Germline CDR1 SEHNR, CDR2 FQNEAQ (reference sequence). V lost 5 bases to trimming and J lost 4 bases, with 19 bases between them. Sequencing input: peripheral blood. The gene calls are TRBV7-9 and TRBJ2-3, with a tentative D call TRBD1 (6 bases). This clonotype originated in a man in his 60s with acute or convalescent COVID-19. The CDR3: CASSPGQGGWADTQYF. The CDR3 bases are TGTGCCAGCAGCCCGGGGCAAGGGGGATGGGCAGATACGCAGTATTTT.